The next 5 T cell receptor beta chains were all read from a single sample in a study of early T cells in non-severe SARS-CoV-2 infection. TCRdb called the 5' RACE reads again in MiXCR, with one record for every CDR3 protein. The sample contains 45,000 to 55,000 distinct CDR3 sequences, less than 7.5% of which appear only once. Sequences were derived from whole blood, sampled at baseline. The source is an adult who was a healthcare worker with PCR-confirmed SARS-CoV-2 infection or an uninfected control (not recorded which).

This clonotype has at least ten counts. This rearrangement joins TRBV4-1 to TRBJ2-7; 7 bases align to TRBD1. CDR3 length: 13 residues. Germline lookup yields CDR1 MGHRA and CDR2 YSYEKL. The V and J ends lost 5 bases and 2 bases, in that order; junction bases with no gene match: 3. The CDR3 loop is CASSRGQTYEQYF. The CDR3 nucleotides are TGCGCCAGCAGCAGGGGGCAAACCTACGAGCAGTACTTC.

This clonotype was picked up a small number of times. The chain recombines TRBV6-2 or TRBV6-3 with TRBJ2-4, with TRBD1 matching over 8 bases. With 5 bases clipped from V and 7 bases from J, the junction kept 7 bases outside the gene matches. The CDR3 contains 14 residues. Germline V lookup: CDR1 MNHEY, CDR2 SVGEGT. This CDR3 reads CASSQIGTGNIQYF. The DNA of the CDR3 is TGTGCCAGCAGTCAAATCGGGACAGGCAACATTCAGTACTTC.

The sample holds many counts of this clonotype. The chain joins TRBV18 to TRBJ1-4, with unresolved D. The CDR3 runs 16 residues. V lost 0 bases and J 0 bases, leaving 8 bases between the germline ends. The germline V gene has CDR1 KGHSH and CDR2 LQKENI. Here the CDR3 DNA reads TGTGCCAGCTCACCACCGGACGGCGCAACTAATGAAAAACTGTTTTTT. This encodes CASSPPDGATNEKLFF.

This clonotype was recorded many times. This chain joins TRBV19 and TRBJ2-1; 11 nucleotides line up with TRBD2. Germline V gene sequence: CDR1 LNHDA, CDR2 SQIVND (reference sequence). V was clipped by 2 bases and J by 8 bases; unmatched bases: 8. CDR3 size: 16 residues. The CDR3 region is CASSIRASGGKDEQFF. The CDR3 bases are TGTGCCAGTAGTATAAGGGCTAGCGGGGGGAAGGATGAGCAGTTCTTC.

This clonotype showed up many times. In DNA, the CDR3 is TGTGCCAGCAGCTTGGGTGTCAGGTTGGGTAACGAGCAGTACTTC. It codes for CASSLGVRLGNEQYF. The V gene is TRBV5-4, the J gene TRBJ2-7, with D uncertain. Trimming shortened V by 0 bases and J by 5 bases, and 15 bases separated the two germline ends. This CDR3 contains 15 residues. The germline V gene encodes CDR1 SGHNT and CDR2 YYREEE (reference sequence).